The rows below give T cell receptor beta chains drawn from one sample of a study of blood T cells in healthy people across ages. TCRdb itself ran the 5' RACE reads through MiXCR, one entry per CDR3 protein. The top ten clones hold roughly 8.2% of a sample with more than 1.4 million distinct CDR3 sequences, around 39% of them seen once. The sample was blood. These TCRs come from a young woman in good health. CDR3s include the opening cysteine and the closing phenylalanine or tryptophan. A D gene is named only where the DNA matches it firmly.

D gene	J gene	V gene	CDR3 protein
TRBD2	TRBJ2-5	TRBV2	CASSWGTSGPWTQYF
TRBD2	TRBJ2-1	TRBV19	CASSTNPPLSTSGGYNEQFF
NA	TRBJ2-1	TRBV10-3	CAISGSDEQFF
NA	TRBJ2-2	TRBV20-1	CSARDQGGELFF
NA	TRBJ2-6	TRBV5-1	CASKRSDSGANVLTF
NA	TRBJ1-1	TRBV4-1	CASSQEGGLQNEAFF
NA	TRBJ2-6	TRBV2	CASSEDTVFSGANVLTF
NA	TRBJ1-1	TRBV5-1	CASSPNRDEAFF
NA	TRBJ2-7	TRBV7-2	CASSPHSSYEQYF
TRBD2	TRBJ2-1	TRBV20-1	CSARDPLAGAYNEQFF
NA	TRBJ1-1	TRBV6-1	CASTSRWGQTHTEAFF
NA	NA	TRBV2	CALGQDPSYEQYF
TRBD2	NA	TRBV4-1	CASSQDQASGSYNEQYF
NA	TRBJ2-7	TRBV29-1	CSVKTAYYEQYF
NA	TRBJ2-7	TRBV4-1	CASSQRDISYEQYF
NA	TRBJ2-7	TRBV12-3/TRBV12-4	CASSFRYQAHYEQYF
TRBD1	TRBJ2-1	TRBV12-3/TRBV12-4	CASGQARLYNEQFF
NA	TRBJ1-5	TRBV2	CASLRSGGNQPQHF
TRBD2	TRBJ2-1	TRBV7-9	CASSSNPTSRYNEQFF
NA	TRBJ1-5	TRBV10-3	CAISDGGQPQHF
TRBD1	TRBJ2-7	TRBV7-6	CASSFQDRDHEQYF
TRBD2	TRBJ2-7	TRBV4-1	CASSPGGGNPYEQYF
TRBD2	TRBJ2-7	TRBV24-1	CATSDPGTSGGKYEQYF
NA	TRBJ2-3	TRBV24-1	CATSRSTTDTQYF
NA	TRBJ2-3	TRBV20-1	CSARASFGRITDTQYF
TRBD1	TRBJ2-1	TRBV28	CASRGGTGTYNEQFF
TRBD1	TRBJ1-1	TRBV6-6	CASSYSGTGGEAFF
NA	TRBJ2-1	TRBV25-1	CASSEVAGKGNEQFF
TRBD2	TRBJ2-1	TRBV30	CAWSVSGGPYNEQFF
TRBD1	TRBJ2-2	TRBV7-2	CASSLATGTGNSGELFF
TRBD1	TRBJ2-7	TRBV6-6	CASSPDRGQGEQYF
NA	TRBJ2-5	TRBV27	CASRGGRETQYF
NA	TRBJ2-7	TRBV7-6	CASSLGWPTSSSYEQYF
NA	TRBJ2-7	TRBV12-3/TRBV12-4	CASSPRGSLVGYEQYF
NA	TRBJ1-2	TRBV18	CASSPVGLRYGYTF
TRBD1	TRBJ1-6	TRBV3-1	CASSQRQGQGNSPLHF
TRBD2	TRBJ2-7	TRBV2	CATVGLAEISYEQYF
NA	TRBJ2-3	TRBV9	CASSSGGRISTDTQYF
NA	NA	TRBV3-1	CASTQVGTQYF
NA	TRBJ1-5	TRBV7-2	CASSIGGQPNQPQHF
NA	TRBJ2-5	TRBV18	CASSPQAPPQETQYF
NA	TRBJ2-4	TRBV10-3	CAIRDAGAKNIQYF
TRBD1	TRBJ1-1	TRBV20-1	CSAQPGQRYPGDTEAFF
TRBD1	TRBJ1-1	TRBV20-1	CSARGRDRENTEAFF
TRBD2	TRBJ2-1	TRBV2	CASSDPTSGPSESSYNEQFF
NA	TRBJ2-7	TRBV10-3	CAISEGPLHEQYF
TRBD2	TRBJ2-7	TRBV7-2	CASSSASGGFYEQYF
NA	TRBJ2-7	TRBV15	CATSPTGTPSYEQYF
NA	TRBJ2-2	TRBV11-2	CASSLTGQNTGELFF
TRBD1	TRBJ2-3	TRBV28	CASSQGTALAGTQYF
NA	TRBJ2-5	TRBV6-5	CASGSVTDSLETQYF
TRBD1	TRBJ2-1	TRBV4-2	CASSQDSGQVSDEQFF